This T cell receptor (beta chain) comes out of a study of CXCR3-negative and CXCR3-positive naive CD8 T cells. Study-wide results and limits: TRBV-TRBJ usage was similar across naive CXCR3 subsets but distinct in memory cells. TRB CDR3 hydrophobicity was greater in CXCR3-positive naive cells than in CXCR3-negative naive cells.

Sorts performed in triplicate captured roughly 300,000 cells each from every CD8+ T cell subset. Details on this clonotype: The antigen remains unidentified.

CDR1 LGHNA and CDR2 YSLEER come from the germline V gene. This CDR3 is built from 15 residues. Through 5' RACE with UMI labels, the TRB cDNA libraries were prepared. TCRdb re-called the 5' RACE reads; every CDR3 protein appears as one record, without DNA. The specimen's table records tens of thousands of distinct CDR3 sequences. The sample consisted of naive CXCR3+ CD8+ T cells from blood. Subset of the sample: CD45RO-CCR7+CD27+CD95- naive CD8+ T cells expressing CXCR3 (TNR3+). The TCR comes from a human donor in good health. Some clones in this sample may be carry-over from other donors' samples. The chain uses TRBV4-3 and TRBJ2-1. CDR3 protein: CASSQVGPVYNEQFF.